The present T cell receptor beta chain was sequenced within a study of long-term antiretroviral therapy in people with HIV. The CDR3 consists of 15 residues. V lost 4 bases and J lost 5; bases outside the gene matches: 9. In germline, CDR1 is SGHNT, CDR2 YENEEA. Investigators performed immunoSEQ version v3.0 at survey level. Repertoires were generated with immunoSEQ multiplex PCR, while TCRdb's copy carries only in-frame clones and drops some. The sample records almost 25,000 clones, more than 65% being singletons. V gene TRBV11-3 combines with J gene TRBJ2-7; the match to TRBD1 covers 9 bases. Specimen: unsorted PBMCs, collected 3 years after starting antiretroviral therapy. This receptor was taken from a man aged 50-60 years with HIV. For the CDR3, the DNA is TGTGCCAGCAGCTCAAGGGACAGGGCTGCTGACGAGCAGTACTTC. Amino acids: CASSSRDRAADEQYF.